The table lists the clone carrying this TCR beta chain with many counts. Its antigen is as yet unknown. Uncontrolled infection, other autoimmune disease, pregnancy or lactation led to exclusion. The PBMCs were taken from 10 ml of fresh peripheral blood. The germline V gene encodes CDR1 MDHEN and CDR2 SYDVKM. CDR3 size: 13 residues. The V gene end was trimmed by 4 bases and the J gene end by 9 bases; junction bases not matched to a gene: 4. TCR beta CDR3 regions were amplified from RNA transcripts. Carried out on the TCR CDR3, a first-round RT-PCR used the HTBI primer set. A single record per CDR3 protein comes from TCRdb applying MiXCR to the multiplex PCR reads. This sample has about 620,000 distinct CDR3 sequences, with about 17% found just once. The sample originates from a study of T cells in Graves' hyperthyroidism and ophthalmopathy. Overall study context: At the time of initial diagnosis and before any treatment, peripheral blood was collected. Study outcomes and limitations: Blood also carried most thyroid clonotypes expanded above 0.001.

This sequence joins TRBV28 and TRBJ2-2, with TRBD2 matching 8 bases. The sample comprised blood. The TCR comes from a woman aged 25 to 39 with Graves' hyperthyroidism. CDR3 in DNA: TGTGCCAGCAGTTCTAGCGGGCTTAGGGAGCTGTTTTTT. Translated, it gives CASSSSGLRELFF.